This T cell receptor (beta chain) originates from a study of blood T cells in healthy people across ages. Together with a sample-barcoded 5' primer, a J-beta primer mix was included in a second PCR lasting about 7 to 11 cycles. TCRdb used MiXCR to reprocess the 5' RACE reads, holding one entry per CDR3 protein. The sample lists hundreds of thousands of distinct CDR3 sequences, about 27% occurring once. The individuals who served as donors were healthy Caucasians living in Russia, aged roughly 6 to 100. The ends lost 5 bases at V and 2 bases at J; junction bases unmatched: 7. CDR3 length equals 17 residues. Germline assignment: CDR1 SGHTA and CDR2 FQGNSA. These data were likewise used in another study, on T cells of mothers and their children. In that study: The shaping of TCR recombination output by thymic selection is similar in related and unrelated pairs. Detection yielded no persistent microchimeric T cell clones.

This TCR came from a boy between 2 and 10 years old in good health. The sequencing input was blood. The V gene is TRBV7-2, the J gene TRBJ2-1; 12 positions agree with TRBD2. CDR3 DNA: TGTGCCAGCAGCGGCGCTAGCGGGAGGGGGGCCTACAATGAGCAGTTCTTC. It codes for CASSGASGRGAYNEQFF.